This TCR beta chain was recorded in a study of Ad26.COV2.S vaccination and SARS-CoV-2 variants. Measured with immunoSEQ multiplex PCR; TCRdb has only the in-frame clones, and not every one. Here the sample spans around 340,000 clones, around 89% being singletons. The germline V and J ends were trimmed by 8 bases and 3 bases, with 13 bases remaining between them. Germline CDR1 reads MNHEY; CDR2 reads SMNVEV (reference sequence). The CDR3 has 13 amino acids. Treatment reported: some 20 received Ad26.COV2.S at low or high dose, single or two shots; a few received placebo; per-sample allocation not given. Collection of samples fell on day 63 after the first vaccine or placebo injection. At a Boston site, the person donating was an adult of 18-55 years.

The sequenced sample was peripheral blood, obtained in a trial of Ad26.COV2.S vaccine versus placebo. The source is a person aged 18-60 years who received the Ad26.COV2.S COVID-19 vaccine or a placebo. The chain recombines TRBV27 with TRBJ1-1, with D unresolved. CDR3 sequence reads: CASSWAVDTEAFF. For the CDR3, the DNA is TGTGCCAGCTCTTGGGCAGTGGACACTGAAGCTTTCTTT.